This T cell receptor beta chain stems from a study of blood T cell repertoires in COVID-19. In the study overall: COVID-19 samples from acute and convalescent phases originated in the United States, Italy and Spain. PBMCs, B-cell-depleted T cells, or T cells were the source of the cDNA or gDNA that made up the material.

Germline-derived CDR1 and CDR2 are LGHDT and YNNKEL (reference sequence). This CDR3 spans 16 amino acids. Unmatched junction bases numbered 8, after V lost 5 bases and J lost 8 bases. The authors' processing: Amplification from reference gene primers served as the basis for estimated nucleated cell counts. Clones were read by immunoSEQ multiplex PCR, and TCRdb kept only the in-frame ones, dropping some. For V, J and clone size, that table is used; D and trimming come from the DNA. The repertoire includes more than 95,000 clones, more than 75% of them detected once, and roughly 15% sits in the top ten.

V and J are TRBV3-1 (or the pseudogene TRBV3-2) and TRBJ2-1; 14 bases are shared with TRBD2. The sequenced sample consisted of peripheral blood. This sequence originates from a middle-aged man with acute or convalescent COVID-19. This CDR3 is CASSLRLAGGSHEQFF. The CDR3 coding sequence is TGTGCCAGCAGCTTACGACTAGCGGGAGGGTCCCATGAGCAGTTCTTC.